The 31 T cell receptor beta chains reported below all come from one sample, sequenced in a study of shared clonotypes between healthy human individuals. Produced via immunoSEQ multiplex PCR; TCRdb's table is partial and in-frame only. The sample comprises approximately 530,000 clones, 90% to 97% of which are singletons, and 0.06% rests with the top ten. The specimen sequenced was naive CD4+ T cells sorted from blood. Subset meaning: CD45RA+ positively selected. All receptors derive from a young woman in good health.

This clone was observed once. The rearrangement uses TRBV6-5 and TRBJ2-7; D remains unclear. Trimming took off 4 bases at V and 2 bases at J, with 15 bases between the two ends. The CDR3 is 15 amino acids. The germline CDR1 and CDR2 sequences are MNHEY and SVGAGI. The CDR3 here is CASSSLPPNTYEQYF. The CDR3 DNA reads TGTGCCAGCAGTTCACTCCCACCCAATACCTACGAGCAGTACTTC.

The rearrangement uses TRBV6-1 and TRBJ2-6; no reliable D call. The CDR3 consists of 15 residues. Trimming took 4 bases from V and 3 from J, leaving 10 bases between them. Germline V gives CDR1 MNHNS, CDR2 SASEGT. The CDR3 nucleotides read TGTGCCAGCAGTGGGTTCGGAAGTGGGGCCAACGTCCTGACTTTC. Translation gives CASSGFGSGANVLTF.

This clone appeared once. V usage is TRBV6-1 and J usage is TRBJ2-5; TRBD2 matches 9 bases. Germline CDR1 and CDR2: MNHNS and SASEGT. The CDR3 extends over 14 amino acids. The J segment lost 2 bases and the V segment lost 5 bases, leaving 3 bases of the junction unmatched. The CDR3 region has the DNA TGTGCCAGCAGTCCAGCGGGAGGTCAAGAGACCCAGTACTTC. Translated, it gives CASSPAGGQETQYF.

The chain is built from TRBV5-3 and TRBJ1-3, with D hard to call. TRBV5-3 is known as an ORF, though its function is uncertain. This CDR3 has 17 residues. V was clipped by 0 bases and J by 0 bases, with 13 bases between them. DNA for the CDR3: TGTGCCAGAAGCTTGGAGTATGGGGTCGACTCTGGAAACACCATATATTTT. Its protein product is CARSLEYGVDSGNTIYF.

The chain combines TRBV7-8 with TRBJ1-5; D ambiguous. The CDR3 extends over 15 amino acids. V was pared by 2 bases and J by 4 bases, with 12 bases between. Germline assignment: CDR1 SGHVS and CDR2 FQNEAQ. Here the CDR3 reads CASSLFPDTNQPQHF. The CDR3 DNA reads as TGTGCCAGCAGCTTATTTCCCGACACTAATCAGCCCCAGCATTTT.

The chain is built from TRBV7-8 and TRBJ2-7; a possible D gene is TRBD1 (5 bases). Trimming removed 5 bases at V and 7 bases at J, with 21 bases between. The germline V gene encodes CDR1 SGHVS and CDR2 FQNEAQ. CDR3 length: 15 amino acids. The CDR3 is CASSASTGSRREQYF. The CDR3 DNA sequence: TGTGCCAGCAGCGCCTCCACAGGCTCCCGGCGGGAGCAGTACTTC.

This clone was detected only a few times. This same CDR3 is encoded by further DNA sequences in the sample. The V call is TRBV5-1, the J call TRBJ2-7; D is uncertain. Germline CDR1 reads SGHRS; CDR2 reads YFSETQ. Trimming took 4 bases from V and 0 from J, leaving 2 bases between them. The CDR3 loop spans 11 amino acids. CDR3 sequence (DNA): TGCGCCAGCAGCGGCTCCTACGAGCAGTACTTC. Its translation is CASSGSYEQYF.

The chain has TRBV5-1 and TRBJ2-3; 15 nucleotides match TRBD2. Losses at the gene ends were 2 bases for V and 6 bases for J; bases not matched to a gene: 4. The CDR3 spans 16 residues. From germline, CDR1 is SGHRS and CDR2 YFSETQ. CDR3 DNA sequence: TGCGCCAGCAGCTTCGGACTAGCGGGAGGGGATGATACGCAGTATTTT. It is translated as CASSFGLAGGDDTQYF.

The chain carries TRBV28 and TRBJ2-2; no clear D gene. Trimming stripped 2 bases from V and 5 bases from J, with 12 bases between. This CDR3 has 15 residues. Germline assignment: CDR1 MDHEN and CDR2 SYDVKM. CDR3 sequence reads: CASSLGPDLTGELFF. Here the CDR3 DNA reads TGTGCCAGCAGTTTAGGTCCCGACTTGACCGGGGAGCTGTTTTTT.

The chain has TRBV4-1 and TRBJ1-1; 8 nucleotides align to TRBD1. The germline V gene encodes CDR1 MGHRA and CDR2 YSYEKL. V lost 4 bases, J lost 1 base, and 11 bases stayed unmatched. This CDR3 has 17 amino acids. As DNA, the CDR3 is TGCGCCAGCAGCCCCGACAGGGGACCTAACAAGAACACTGAAGCTTTCTTT. Encoded protein: CASSPDRGPNKNTEAFF.

The gene calls are TRBV28 and TRBJ2-3; D not certain. This CDR3 has 15 amino acids. Germline V gene data show CDR1 as MDHEN and CDR2 as SYDVKM. The ends were cut back, 5 bases at V and 0 bases at J, with 12 bases in the middle. This chain's CDR3 is CASSTYQVSTDTQYF. The CDR3, as DNA: TGTGCCAGCAGTACCTATCAGGTTAGCACAGATACGCAGTATTTT.

The gene calls are TRBV27 and TRBJ2-1; D may be TRBD1 (6 bases). The germline V gene encodes CDR1 MNHEY and CDR2 SMNVEV (reference sequence). V was trimmed by 2 bases and J by 9 bases, leaving 11 bases between them. The CDR3 is 13 amino acids. In nucleotides, the CDR3 is TGTGCCAGCAGTTTAAAAGGGGGAAGTGAGCAGTTCTTC. Translating it yields CASSLKGGSEQFF.

This rearrangement joins TRBV5-1 to TRBJ1-6; D remains unclear. V shed 4 bases and J shed 7 bases, with 9 bases lying between them. The CDR3 loop spans 13 amino acids. The germline V gene encodes CDR1 SGHRS and CDR2 YFSETQ. The CDR3 is CASSREGNSPLHF. The CDR3 region has the DNA TGCGCCAGCAGCCGGGAGGGAAATTCACCCCTCCACTTT.

V and J are TRBV5-1 and TRBJ2-5; D is unresolved. V lost 4 bases to trimming and J lost 4 bases, with 11 bases between them. CDR1 and CDR2 from the germline V gene are SGHRS and YFSETQ. The CDR3 length is 13 residues. CDR3 nucleotides: TGCGCCAGCAGCGCCTACCTTCGAGAGACCCAGTACTTC. Translation: CASSAYLRETQYF.

This rearrangement joins TRBV6-6 to TRBJ2-7; 7 nucleotides match TRBD1. V lost 5 bases and J lost 3; bases outside the gene matches: 10. Germline V lookup: CDR1 MNHNY, CDR2 SVGAGI (reference sequence). This CDR3 is built from 15 residues. This CDR3 reads CASSPWGTAYYEQYF. Here the CDR3 DNA reads TGTGCCAGCAGTCCCTGGGGGACAGCATACTACGAGCAGTACTTC.

This chain links TRBV19 with TRBJ1-4, with D unresolved. Germline loops: CDR1 LNHDA, CDR2 SQIVND (reference sequence). Trimming took off 5 bases at V and 0 bases at J, with 10 bases between the two ends. The length of the CDR3 is 15 residues. The CDR3 bases are TGTGCCAGTAGTCCTCGATCTGCAACTAATGAAAAACTGTTTTTT. Protein: CASSPRSATNEKLFF.

The V gene is TRBV28, the J gene TRBJ2-1, with TRBD2 identical over 8 bases. Trimming removed 5 bases from V and 0 bases from J; junction bases left unmatched: 6. Germline assignment: CDR1 MDHEN and CDR2 SYDVKM. CDR3 length: 16 amino acids. CDR3 protein: CASSPTSGGSYNEQFF. The CDR3, as DNA: TGTGCCAGCAGTCCTACTAGCGGAGGCTCCTACAATGAGCAGTTCTTC.

V is TRBV19 and J is TRBJ2-1; 7 bases line up with TRBD2. The germline gives CDR1 LNHDA, CDR2 SQIVND (reference sequence). The V segment lost 3 bases and the J segment 0 bases; nucleotides outside the gene matches: 11. The CDR3 sequence is 18 residues long. CDR3 in amino acids: CASSIFRASGSSYNEQFF. CDR3 nucleotides: TGTGCCAGTAGTATTTTTCGGGCTAGCGGATCCTCCTACAATGAGCAGTTCTTC.

V usage is TRBV7-6 and J usage is TRBJ1-4; D ambiguous. Trimming took 4 bases from V and 4 from J, leaving 13 bases between them. Per germline, CDR1 SGHVS and CDR2 FNYEAQ. This CDR3 has 15 residues. The CDR3 bases are TGTGCCAGCAGCTCAGACGGACTTAGTAATGAAAAACTGTTTTTT. Protein product: CASSSDGLSNEKLFF.

The chain links TRBV6-4 to TRBJ1-1; no clear D gene. The CDR3 covers 14 residues. Deletions cut 7 bases from V and 4 bases from J, with 16 bases between. Germline values: CDR1 MRHNA, CDR2 SNTAGT. CDR3 sequence (DNA): TGTGCCAGCAAGGCAGAAGAGTTTGGCACTGAAGCTTTCTTT. It is translated as CASKAEEFGTEAFF.

The rearrangement joins TRBV11-2 to TRBJ2-5, with D tentatively TRBD1 (6 bases). Germline lookup yields CDR1 SGHAT and CDR2 FQNNGV. V lost 4 bases to trimming and J lost 4 bases, with 13 bases between them. CDR3 length equals 14 residues. The CDR3 DNA is TGTGCCAGCAGCTCACAGGGAATTACAGAGACCCAGTACTTC. Translation: CASSSQGITETQYF.

The rearrangement joins TRBV4-2 to TRBJ2-7; a weak D match, TRBD2 (6 bases). V gave up 1 base and J gave up 6 bases, with 16 bases separating them. This CDR3 contains 15 residues. Germline V gene sequence: CDR1 LGHNA, CDR2 YNFKEQ. Here the CDR3 reads CASSQGERVWSEQYF. The DNA for the CDR3 is TGTGCCAGCAGCCAAGGGGAGCGGGTGTGGTCCGAGCAGTACTTC.

This clone showed up just a few times. The chain is built from TRBV19 and TRBJ1-2; 8 bases align to TRBD1. CDR1 and CDR2 (germline): LNHDA, SQIVND (reference sequence). The CDR3 extends over 14 amino acids. The J segment lost 7 bases and the V segment lost 3 bases, leaving 7 bases of the junction unmatched. CDR3 in amino acids: CASSIPRGRFGYTF. DNA of the CDR3: TGTGCCAGTAGTATCCCCAGGGGGCGGTTTGGCTACACCTTC.

V usage is TRBV5-1 and J usage is TRBJ1-1, with TRBD1 as a possible D gene (6 bases). The CDR3 runs 17 residues. Trimming pared 0 bases from V and 1 base from J, leaving 16 bases between. From germline, CDR1 is SGHRS and CDR2 YFSETQ. CDR3 sequence reads: CASSLAGGTPQNTEAFF. The CDR3 DNA reads as TGCGCCAGCAGCTTGGCGGGGGGGACACCTCAGAACACTGAAGCTTTCTTT.

CDR3 loop: CASSYSALAGGNEQFF. The CDR3 DNA is TGTGCCAGCAGTTACTCGGCCCTAGCGGGAGGCAATGAGCAGTTCTTC. The chain uses TRBV6-5 and TRBJ2-1, with 11 positions matching TRBD2. V lost 0 bases, J lost 6 bases, and 4 bases stayed unmatched. The germline V gene encodes CDR1 MNHEY and CDR2 SVGAGI. This CDR3 comprises 16 residues.

As DNA, the CDR3 is TGTGCCAGCAGACGACTAGCAGTCCACAATGAGCAGTTCTTC. This sequence encodes CASRRLAVHNEQFF. The V gene is TRBV6-1, the J gene TRBJ2-1; 7 bases match TRBD2. CDR1 MNHNS and CDR2 SASEGT come from the germline V gene. The CDR3 sequence is 14 residues long. Unmatched junction bases numbered 7, after V lost 6 bases and J lost 5 bases.

The V and J genes are TRBV5-4 and TRBJ1-5; D is possibly TRBD1 (6 bases). This CDR3 comprises 15 residues. CDR1 and CDR2 from the germline V gene are SGHNT and YYREEE (reference sequence). V was shortened by 0 bases and J by 0 bases, with 7 bases between the two germline ends. CDR3 in amino acids: CASSLGQVSNQPQHF. The CDR3 DNA reads TGTGCCAGCAGCTTGGGACAGGTTAGCAATCAGCCCCAGCATTTT.

The chain employs TRBV12-5 and TRBJ2-1; 7 bases line up with TRBD2. Germline V gives CDR1 LGHNT, CDR2 FRNRAP. The CDR3 spans 20 residues. Trimming at V came to 0 bases and at J to 0 bases, leaving 14 bases not matched to a gene. This CDR3 is CASGLVLPLLASSSYNEQFF. CDR3 nucleotide sequence: TGTGCTAGTGGTTTGGTACTCCCCCTACTAGCGTCTAGCTCCTACAATGAGCAGTTCTTC.

The CDR3 DNA sequence: TGTGCCAGCAGTCTCCGACAGGGATCGATGTTGGATCAGCCCCAGCATTTT. Its translation is CASSLRQGSMLDQPQHF. This chain joins TRBV28 and TRBJ1-5; 7 bases are a match to TRBD1. This CDR3 is 17 amino acids long. The germline CDR1 and CDR2 sequences are MDHEN and SYDVKM. The V and J ends lost 5 bases and 5 bases, in that order; junction bases with no gene match: 15.

The rearrangement uses TRBV28 and TRBJ2-5, with D possibly TRBD1 on 6 matching bases. CDR1 is MDHEN, CDR2 SYDVKM, per germline. This CDR3 contains 16 residues. Trimming cost V 1 base and J 3 bases, with 15 bases left between them. The CDR3 spells CASSLSILRGKETQYF. DNA of the CDR3: TGTGCCAGCAGTTTATCGATCCTCAGGGGCAAAGAGACCCAGTACTTC.

This clone came up once. The chain uses TRBV7-9 and TRBJ1-1, with 8 nucleotides matching TRBD1. V shed 8 bases, J shed 0 bases, and the junction held 8 bases outside the gene matches. CDR3 length: 15 amino acids. The germline gives CDR1 SEHNR, CDR2 FQNEAQ (reference sequence). This chain's CDR3 is CASARQGTMNTEAFF. The CDR3 region has the DNA TGTGCCAGCGCTCGACAGGGGACCATGAACACTGAAGCTTTCTTT.